The present T cell receptor beta chain was sequenced within a study of T cell repertoires in cytomegalovirus infection. Whole-study findings and limits: HLA-C-restricted TCR beta clonotypes specific for CMV led the ex vivo response. Cumulative public TCR beta family frequency identified carriers of CMV plus the relevant HLA.

This clonotype was counted ten times or more. As yet, its antigen is unknown. TCRdb redid the calling of the reads with MiXCR, one entry per CDR3 protein. The sample shows 250,000 or so distinct CDR3 sequences, roughly 10% of them seen only once. The CDR3 extends over 15 amino acids. Germline loops: CDR1 MDHEN, CDR2 SYDVKM. V was clipped by 4 bases and J by 7 bases, with 17 bases between them. Material for sequencing was PBMCs. The TCR comes from a human donor in good health (CMV status not recorded). Some clones in this sample may be carry-over from other donors' samples. This rearrangement joins TRBV28 to TRBJ2-1; tentative D call: TRBD1 (6 bases). The CDR3 DNA is TGTGCCAGCAGTTATGGGGGCGTGCTTCCTAATGAGCAGTTCTTC. This encodes CASSYGGVLPNEQFF.